These 15 T cell receptor beta chains originate from one sample sequenced in a study of OX40 agonist ivuxolimab in advanced cancers. Produced via immunoSEQ multiplex PCR; TCRdb's table is partial and in-frame only. There are some 64,000 clones in the sample; 80% to 95% occur only once, and roughly 25% lies in the top ten. The sequencing used CD4+ or CD8+ T cells sorted from blood, collected in a trial of the OX40 agonist ivuxolimab. The receptor set was obtained from an adult with an advanced solid tumor such as melanoma, head and neck, liver or kidney cancer.

The chain joins TRBV11-3 to TRBJ2-5, with 10 bases lining up with TRBD2. Trimming at V came to 5 bases and at J to 4 bases, leaving 4 bases not matched to a gene. The CDR3 runs to 14 residues. Per germline, CDR1 SGHNT and CDR2 YENEEA. The CDR3 here is CASSPRLAGETQYF. The DNA of the CDR3 is TGTGCCAGCAGCCCAAGACTAGCGGGAGAGACCCAGTACTTC.

The chain recombines TRBV27 with TRBJ1-5; D gene ambiguous. V lost 4 bases to trimming and J lost 5 bases, with 12 bases between them. CDR1 is MNHEY, CDR2 SMNVEV, per germline (reference sequence). The CDR3 loop spans 14 amino acids. CDR3 residues: CASSSSPAHQPQHF. The CDR3 nucleotides read TGTGCCAGCAGTTCGTCCCCGGCCCATCAGCCCCAGCATTTT.

Here the CDR3 reads CASSLGHLVGELFF. As DNA, the CDR3 is TGTGCCAGCAGTTTAGGACATTTAGTCGGGGAGCTGTTTTTT. The rearrangement uses TRBV27 and TRBJ2-2; tentatively, D is TRBD1 (5 bases). This CDR3 contains 14 residues. Trimming removed 2 bases from V and 7 bases from J, with 11 bases in between. The germline CDR1 and CDR2 sequences are MNHEY and SMNVEV (reference sequence).

The chain couples TRBV11-2 to TRBJ2-7; a weak D match, TRBD2 (6 bases). V dropped 0 bases and J dropped 1 base, with 13 bases sitting between them. The CDR3 contains 16 residues. Germline-derived CDR1 and CDR2 are SGHAT and FQNNGV. The CDR3 loop is CASSLDAGPYSYEQYF. For the CDR3, the DNA is TGTGCCAGCAGCTTAGACGCGGGGCCGTATTCCTACGAGCAGTACTTC. The full variable domain, its missing parts supplied by reference TRBV11-2 and TRBJ2-7, is EAGVAQSPRYKIIEKRQSVAFWCNPISGHATLYWYQQILGQGPKLLIQFQNNGVVDDSQLPKDRFSAERLKGVDSTLKIQPAKLEDSAVYLCASSLDAGPYSYEQYFGPGTRLTVT.

V and J are TRBV7-9 and TRBJ2-1; no firm D call. This CDR3 comprises 12 residues. Germline CDR1 reads SEHNR; CDR2 reads FQNEAQ (reference sequence). The V end was cut by 3 bases, the J end by 7 bases, with 7 bases between. CDR3 DNA: TGTGCCAGCAGCTTTGGGCGGAATGAGCAGTTCTTC. The encoded protein is CASSFGRNEQFF.

The rearrangement joins TRBV5-5 to TRBJ2-3; 7 bases agree with TRBD1. CDR1 is SGHKS and CDR2 is YYEKEE in the germline V gene (reference sequence). The CDR3 is 14 residues long. V lost 1 base, J lost 3 bases, and 2 bases stayed unmatched. As DNA, the CDR3 is TGTGCCAGCAGCTTGCCACAGGGGACAGATACGCAGTATTTT. Encoded protein: CASSLPQGTDTQYF.

The V and J genes are TRBV4-2 and TRBJ2-3; D possibly corresponds to TRBD2 (6 bases). CDR1 and CDR2 (germline): LGHNA, YNFKEQ. The CDR3 is made up of 15 amino acids. V lost 0 bases, J lost 1 base, and 8 bases lay in between. The CDR3 protein is CASSQDLAGTDTQYF. The CDR3 DNA reads as TGTGCCAGCAGCCAAGATTTAGCGGGCACAGATACGCAGTATTTT.

The chain recombines TRBV6-5 with TRBJ2-1, with D tentatively TRBD2 (5 bases). The germline V gene encodes CDR1 MNHEY and CDR2 SVGAGI. The CDR3 consists of 14 residues. The V end lost 6 bases, the J end lost 3 bases, and 12 bases lay between the germline ends. CDR3 residues: CASRPTTSYNEQFF. Written as DNA, the CDR3 is TGTGCCAGCAGACCGACTACTAGCTACAATGAGCAGTTCTTC.

DNA of the CDR3: TGTGCCAGCAGACTAACCCCAGATACGCAGTATTTT. It specifies CASRLTPDTQYF. The J gene is TRBJ2-3, the V gene TRBV11-2; D not resolved. Germline V gene sequence: CDR1 SGHAT, CDR2 FQNNGV. Between the trimmed V and J ends, which lost 6 bases and 4 bases, there was a span of 8 bases. The CDR3 contains 12 residues.

Concerning this clone itself: The same CDR3 arises from other DNA sequences in this sample as well. The chain recombines TRBV29-1 with TRBJ2-7; maybe TRBD2 (5 bases). The CDR3 runs 12 residues. Per the germline V gene, CDR1 is SQVTM and CDR2 is ANQGSEA. The V gene lost 6 bases and the J gene lost 0 bases, with 9 bases spanning the gap. For the CDR3, the DNA is TGCAGCGTGGGAGAAAGCTCCTACGAGCAGTACTTC. Its protein product is CSVGESSYEQYF.

The chain employs TRBV7-9 and TRBJ2-5, with D tentatively TRBD2 (6 bases). The ends were cut back, 2 bases at V and 0 bases at J, with 10 bases in the middle. Germline V gene lookup returns CDR1 SEHNR and CDR2 FQNEAQ (reference sequence). The CDR3 consists of 15 residues. The CDR3 sequence: CASSLIGGNQETQYF. The CDR3 coding sequence is TGTGCCAGCAGCTTAATCGGCGGGAACCAAGAGACCCAGTACTTC.

The rearrangement joins TRBV27 to TRBJ2-5; TRBD2 aligns across 7 bases. The end of the DNA is better explained by TRBJ2-7, so the J call may be wrong. The germline CDR1 and CDR2 sequences are MNHEY and SMNVEV (reference sequence). The length of the CDR3 is 15 residues. The CDR3 DNA follows: TGTGCCAGCAGTCCCCTAGGGGAGGGGTCCTACGAGCAGTACTTC. Amino acid sequence: CASSPLGEGSYEQYF.

This clone was seen once. The genes are TRBV7-2 and TRBJ2-7, with TRBD2 identical over 10 bases. In germline, CDR1 is SGHTA, CDR2 FQGNSA. The CDR3 is 17 amino acids. The ends lost 3 bases at V and 3 bases at J; junction bases unmatched: 11. DNA of the CDR3: TGTGCCAGCAGCTTCCCCTGGACTAGCGGAGTACGCTACGAGCAGTACTTC. Its translation: CASSFPWTSGVRYEQYF.

The chain couples TRBV5-1 to TRBJ2-6; TRBD1 might be the D (5 bases). CDR3 length: 17 amino acids. Germline CDR1 and CDR2: SGHRS and YFSETQ. V gave up 2 bases and J gave up 3 bases, with 15 bases separating them. The CDR3 spells CASSFSPGSFGANVLTF. The CDR3 DNA follows: TGCGCCAGCAGCTTTTCTCCAGGGTCGTTTGGGGCCAACGTCCTGACTTTC.

This chain uses TRBV2 with TRBJ2-7, with D possibly being TRBD1 (5 bases). Germline CDR1 and CDR2: SNHLY and FYNNEI. The V gene lost 5 bases and the J gene lost 3 bases, with 11 bases spanning the gap. The CDR3 covers 13 residues. The CDR3 protein is CASSLVTGYEQYF. CDR3 bases: TGTGCCAGCAGTTTGGTCACAGGCTACGAGCAGTACTTC.